Sequencing of this T cell receptor (beta chain) was carried out in a study of memory CD4+ T cells and cytomegalovirus serostatus. Study-wide points: About 40% of the roughly 160 known CMV-associated TCRbeta sequences appeared in CD4+ memory. Median bootstrapped AUC for CMV status was roughly 0.95 originally, less than 0.93 US-trained.

On this clone: What it binds is unknown.

The assay was immunoSEQ multiplex PCR, and TCRdb's table has in-frame clones only and misses some. The table has 50,000 to 60,000 clones, around four fifths seen once. Single viable CD3+CD4+CD8-CD45RO+ cells were sorted as the memory CD4+ T cells. Serostatus was set by detecting CMV pp150, pp28, p38, p52 IgG. This receptor was obtained from an adult in good health and CMV-seropositive. Sequencing input: memory CD4+ T cells from blood.

CDR3 sequence reads: CASRSANYNEQFF. CDR3 in DNA: TGCGCCAGCAGGTCCGCGAACTACAATGAGCAGTTCTTC. J is TRBJ2-1 and V is TRBV5-1; D is unclear. V dropped 5 bases and J dropped 3 bases, with 9 bases sitting between them. Germline V gene sequence: CDR1 SGHRS, CDR2 YFSETQ. The CDR3 length is 13 residues.